Sequencing of this TCR beta chain was carried out in a study of T-cell reconstitution after alpha-beta-depleted transplantation in children. Overall study findings and caveats: Newly produced T cells mostly provided counts and TCRbeta diversity after one year, as hyperexpanded clones declined.

Researchers prepared the TCRbeta library using unique molecular identifiers, the study reports. TCRdb reanalysed the PCR reads using MiXCR and keeps one entry per CDR3 protein. The data hold about 250,000 distinct CDR3 sequences, with about 24% observed a single time. Note on this clonotype: No antigen is known for it.

V lost 1 base and J lost 2, with 12 bases in between. Germline loops: CDR1 MNHEY, CDR2 SVGAGI. This CDR3 has 15 amino acids. This clonotype was sampled from a female patient aged 2 to 10 who had a stem cell transplant for congenital amegakaryocytic thrombocytopenia, so the T cells may come from the graft donor. The sample here was PBMCs, mostly from graft donor cells, taken 360 days after TCRalphabeta/CD19-depleted stem cell transplant. The rearrangement joins TRBV6-5 to TRBJ2-7; D is unresolved. This CDR3 reads CASSYLGTTTYEQYF. CDR3 DNA: TGTGCCAGCAGTTACTTGGGAACTACTACCTACGAGCAGTACTTC.